Many counts were recorded for the clone carrying this T cell receptor (beta chain). Its specificity is not known. The data belong to a study of CD8 T cells in ankylosing spondylitis. General study points: Roughly eight highly homologous variants made up a TCR beta motif that seemed to typify ankylosing spondylitis blood. Within peripheral blood, clones linked to disease were CD8+ and relatively rare.

Quantitative molecular-barcoded 5'-RACE generated the TCR beta libraries. A single record per CDR3 protein comes from TCRdb applying MiXCR to the 5' RACE reads. The repertoire holds some 120,000 distinct CDR3 sequences, with approximately 6.8% as singletons. The specimen was blood, either unsorted or a sorted T cell fraction (not recorded which). This clonotype originated in a male donor with ankylosing spondylitis or in good health (not recorded which).

CDR3 DNA sequence: TGCGCCAGCAGCTCCTACATAGCGGAGAGCACAGATACGCAGTATTTT. Protein: CASSSYIAESTDTQYF. The V call is TRBV5-1, the J call TRBJ2-3; D perhaps matches TRBD2 (6 bases). This CDR3 has 16 residues. Trimming cost V 3 bases and J 0 bases, with 14 bases left between them. The germline V gene encodes CDR1 SGHRS and CDR2 YFSETQ. The entire variable domain, with the rest obtained from reference TRBV5-1 and TRBJ2-3, is as follows: KAGVTQTPRYLIKTRGQQVTLSCSPISGHRSVSWYQQTPGQGLQFLFEYFSETQRNKGNFPGRFSGRQFSNSRSEMNVSTLELGDSALYLCASSSYIAESTDTQYFGPGTRLTVL.